This TCR beta chain was profiled in a study of blood T cells in healthy people across ages. It was with a sample-barcoded 5' primer and a J-beta primer mix that a second PCR of roughly 7 to 12 cycles was run. TCRdb fed the 5' RACE reads into MiXCR, producing one record per CDR3 protein. The data contain about 760,000 distinct CDR3 sequences, roughly three fifths of them seen just once; the ten biggest clones take up roughly 26%. What was sequenced was blood. The TCR was taken from a man aged 35 to 55 in good health.

The CDR3 DNA sequence: TGTGCCAGCAGTGAAGAACTGCTAGATACGCAGTATTTT. Its protein is CASSEELLDTQYF. The gene calls are TRBV6-2 or TRBV6-3 and TRBJ2-3; D is unresolved. Germline V lookup: CDR1 MNHEY, CDR2 SVGEGT. The CDR3 covers 13 residues. V dropped 5 bases and J dropped 5 bases, with 11 bases sitting between them.